These 6 T cell receptor beta chains came from one sample sequenced in a study of T cell repertoires in cytomegalovirus infection. TCRdb called the reads again in MiXCR, with one record for every CDR3 protein. The sample lists about 740,000 distinct CDR3 sequences; 35% to 40% were seen once. The sample comprised PBMCs. The receptors derive from a human donor in good health (CMV status not recorded). Some clones in this sample may be carry-over from other donors' samples.

This clonotype occurred a few times. The V call is TRBV4-2, the J call TRBJ1-6; D gene unclear. The germline V gene encodes CDR1 LGHNA and CDR2 YNFKEQ. CDR3 length: 18 amino acids. Between the trimmed V and J ends, which lost 0 bases and 6 bases, there was a span of 18 bases. This chain's CDR3 is CASSQDSRRGTFNSPLHF. CDR3 DNA sequence: TGTGCCAGCAGCCAAGATAGTCGCCGGGGAACTTTTAATTCACCCCTCCACTTT.

The CDR3 DNA reads TGTGCCAGCAGTTACTTGCCTAATGAAAAACTGTTTTTT. Translating gives CASSYLPNEKLFF. The chain employs TRBV6-6 and TRBJ1-4, with D unresolved. Germline lookup yields CDR1 MNHNY and CDR2 SVGAGI (reference sequence). The CDR3 sequence is 13 residues long. The germline V and J ends were trimmed by 1 base and 3 bases, with 3 bases remaining between them.

The count of this clonotype is one. The genes are TRBV6-5 and TRBJ1-2; D uncertain. Germline V lookup: CDR1 MNHEY, CDR2 SVGAGI. Trimming pared 2 bases from V and 6 bases from J, leaving 13 bases between. CDR3 size: 14 residues. The CDR3 DNA sequence: TGTGCCAGCAGTTACGGGGAGGGCGGCGATGGCTACACCTTC. As protein: CASSYGEGGDGYTF.

V and J are TRBV5-6 and TRBJ2-3; possibly TRBD2 for D (7 bases). CDR1 SGHDT and CDR2 YYEEEE come from the germline V gene. The CDR3 contains 21 residues. The V gene lost 2 bases and the J gene lost 0 bases, with 28 bases spanning the gap. This CDR3 reads CASSFYWGGPTESLSTDTQYF. DNA for the CDR3: TGTGCCAGCAGCTTTTATTGGGGGGGGCCTACAGAGTCACTGAGCACAGATACGCAGTATTTT. The whole variable domain, filled in from reference TRBV5-6 and TRBJ2-3, reads DAGVTQSPTHLIKTRGQQVTLRCSPKSGHDTVSWYQQALGQGPQFIFQYYEEEERQRGNFPDRFSGHQFPNYSSELNVNALLLGDSALYLCASSFYWGGPTESLSTDTQYFGPGTRLTVL.

This clonotype was counted many times. V usage is TRBV7-2 and J usage is TRBJ2-1; 10 nucleotides agree with TRBD2. V was clipped by 5 bases and J by 8 bases; unmatched bases: 9. This CDR3 spans 15 amino acids. Germline assignment: CDR1 SGHTA and CDR2 FQGNSA. CDR3 nucleotides: TGTGCCAGCAGCCACCAGACTAGCGGGTGGGATGAGCAGTTCTTC. Residues: CASSHQTSGWDEQFF.

This clonotype was detected many times. V is TRBV24-1 and J is TRBJ2-1, with 7 bases lining up with TRBD2. Trimming at V came to 1 base and at J to 0 bases, leaving 2 bases not matched to a gene. The CDR3 is made up of 16 amino acids. The germline CDR1 and CDR2 sequences are KGHDR and SFDVKD. The CDR3 nucleotides are TGTGCCACCAGTGATTTACGCGGGAGCTCCTACAATGAGCAGTTCTTC. This codes for CATSDLRGSSYNEQFF.